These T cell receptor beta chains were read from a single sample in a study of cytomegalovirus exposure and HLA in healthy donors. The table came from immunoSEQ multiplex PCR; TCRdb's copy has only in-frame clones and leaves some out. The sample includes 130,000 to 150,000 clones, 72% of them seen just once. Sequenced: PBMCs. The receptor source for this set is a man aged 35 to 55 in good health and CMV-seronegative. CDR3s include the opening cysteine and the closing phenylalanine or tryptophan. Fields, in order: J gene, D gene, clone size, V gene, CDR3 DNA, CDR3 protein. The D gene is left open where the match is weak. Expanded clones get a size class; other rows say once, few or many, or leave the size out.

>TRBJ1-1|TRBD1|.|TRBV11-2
TGTGCCAGCAGCTTCGACAGGGTTACTGAAGCTTTCTTT
CASSFDRVTEAFF
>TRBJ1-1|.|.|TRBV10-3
TGTGCCAGCAGTGAAGGGGACGGGGGTGAAGCTTTCTTT
CASSEGDGGEAFF
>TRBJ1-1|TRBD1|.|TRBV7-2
TGTGCCAGCAGCTTAACGGGACAGGGGACATCTTTCTTT
CASSLTGQGTSFF
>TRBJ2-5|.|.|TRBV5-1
TGCGCCAGCAGCTCCCAAGGACTCCAAGAGACCCAGTACTTC
CASSSQGLQETQYF
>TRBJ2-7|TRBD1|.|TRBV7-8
TGTGCCAGCAGCTTAGGACAGGGGGCTTTCTACGAGCAGTACTTC
CASSLGQGAFYEQYF
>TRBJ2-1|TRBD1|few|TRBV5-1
TGCGCCAGCAGGATGGAGGGACAGGGTGATGAGCAGTTCTTC
CASRMEGQGDEQFF
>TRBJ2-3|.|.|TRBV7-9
TGTGCCAGCAGCTTAGGTGGGAGCGGAAATACGCAGTATTTT
CASSLGGSGNTQYF
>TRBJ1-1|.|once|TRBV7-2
TGTGCCAGCAGCTTAGTTGGCTTAAGCGGGGCTGAAGCTTTCTTT
CASSLVGLSGAEAFF
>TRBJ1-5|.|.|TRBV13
TGTGCCAGCAGCTTAGGGAGGGGCAATCAGCCCCAGCATTTT
CASSLGRGNQPQHF
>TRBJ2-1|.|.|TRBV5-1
TGCGCCAGCAGCTTGGTGCAGGCCAGGGGTGAGCAGTTCTTC
CASSLVQARGEQFF
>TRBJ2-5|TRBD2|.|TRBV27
TGTGCCAGCAGTGGGGGGACTAGCGGGGGGGAGACCCAGTACTTC
CASSGGTSGGETQYF
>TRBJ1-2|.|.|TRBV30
TGTGCCTGGGGTTCCGGCTATGGCTACACCTTC
CAWGSGYGYTF
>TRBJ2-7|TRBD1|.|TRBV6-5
TGTGCCAGCAGCCGGGACAGTGGGGACTACGAGCAGTACTTC
CASSRDSGDYEQYF
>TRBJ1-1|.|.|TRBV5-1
TGCGCCAGCACCAAGGAGGCGCAAAACACTGAAGCTTTCTTT
CASTKEAQNTEAFF
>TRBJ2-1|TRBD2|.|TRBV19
TGTGCCAGTAGTATGGGGGGGGCGGGGGGCGAGCAGTTCTTC
CASSMGGAGGEQFF
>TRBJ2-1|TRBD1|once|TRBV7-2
TGTGCCAGCAGCTTAAGGGGACAGGGACCCCATGAGCAGTTCTTC
CASSLRGQGPHEQFF
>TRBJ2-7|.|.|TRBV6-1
TGTGCCAGCAGTGAAGACCTCGGCTACGAGCAGTACTTC
CASSEDLGYEQYF
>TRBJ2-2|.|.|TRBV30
TGTGCCTGGATCCCGCGGGGCAGGATAAACACCGGGGAGCTGTTTTTT
CAWIPRGRINTGELFF
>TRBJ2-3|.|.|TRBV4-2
TGTGCCAGCAGCCAAGACCAAAGCCGGGACTCTGTCACAGATACGCAGTATTTT
CASSQDQSRDSVTDTQYF
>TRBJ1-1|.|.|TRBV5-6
TGTGCCAGCAGCTCGGAAGGGGGTCTTGGCACTGAAGCTTTCTTT
CASSSEGGLGTEAFF
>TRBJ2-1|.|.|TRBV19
TGTGCCAGTAATCCCGTCGGGATCTACAATGAGCAGTTCTTC
CASNPVGIYNEQFF
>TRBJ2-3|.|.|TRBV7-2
TGTGCCAGCAGCTTACAGGGTTCAGATACGCAGTATTTT
CASSLQGSDTQYF
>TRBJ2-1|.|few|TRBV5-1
TGCGCCAGCAGCTTGTCAGGCGAGCAGTTCTTC
CASSLSGEQFF
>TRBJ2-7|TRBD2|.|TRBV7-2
TGTGCCAGCAGCACCCCGGGGGGAGAAGGTCTTGGCGAGCAGTACTTC
CASSTPGGEGLGEQYF
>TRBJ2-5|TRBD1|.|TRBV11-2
TGTGCCAGCAGCACCAACAGGGGCCGGGAGACCCAGTACTTC
CASSTNRGRETQYF
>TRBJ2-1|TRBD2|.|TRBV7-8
TGTGCCAGCAGCTGGGGAGGGACTAGTCTGTTCTTC
CASSWGGTSLFF
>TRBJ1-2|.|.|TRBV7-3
TGTGCCAGCAGCTTATCTAGGACAGAGCGGGGTGGCTACACCTTC
CASSLSRTERGGYTF
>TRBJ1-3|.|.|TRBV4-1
TGCGCCAGCAGCCAAGCCACGGGACTCTCTGGAAACACCATATATTTT
CASSQATGLSGNTIYF
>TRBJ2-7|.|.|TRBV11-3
TGTGCCAGCAACCGGGTTCCCAACGAGCAGTACTTC
CASNRVPNEQYF
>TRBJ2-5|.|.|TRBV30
TGTGCCTGGAGTACCGGACTCTCGGAGACCCAGTACTTC
CAWSTGLSETQYF
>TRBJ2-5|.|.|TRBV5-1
TGCGCCAGCAGCTTGGGTCTCCGAGAGACCCAGTACTTC
CASSLGLRETQYF
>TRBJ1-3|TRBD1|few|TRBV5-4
TGTGCCAGCAGCTTAGTTGGGACAGGGGCTGGAAACACCATATATTTT
CASSLVGTGAGNTIYF
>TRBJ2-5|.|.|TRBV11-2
TGTGCCAGCAGCCCCTCCCCCGGCCTAGCGAGCCAAGAGACCCAGTACTTC
CASSPSPGLASQETQYF
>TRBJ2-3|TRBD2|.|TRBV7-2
TGTGCCAGCAGCCTGAGCGGGAGGACGGCCGTTCCAGATACGCAGTATTTT
CASSLSGRTAVPDTQYF
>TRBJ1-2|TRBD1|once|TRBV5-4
TGTGCCAGCAGCTTGGCCAGGGGGCTAGGGGGCTACACCTTC
CASSLARGLGGYTF
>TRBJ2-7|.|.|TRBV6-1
TGTGCCAGCAGGGCGACAAAAGAAACGGAGCAGTACTTC
CASRATKETEQYF
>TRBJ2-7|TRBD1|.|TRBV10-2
TGCGCCAGCAGGAAGGTAACGGGACAGGGGTCCTACGAGCAGTACTTC
CASRKVTGQGSYEQYF
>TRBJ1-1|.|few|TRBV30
TGTGCCCGAGGGCGGGGGGTGACTGAAGCTTTCTTT
CARGRGVTEAFF
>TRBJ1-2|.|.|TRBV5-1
TGCGCCAGCAGCTTGGCAGACAGAACCTATGGCTACACCTTC
CASSLADRTYGYTF
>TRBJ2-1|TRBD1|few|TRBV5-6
TGTGCCAGCAGCTTGGGAGGGGGCGATGAGCAGTTCTTC
CASSLGGGDEQFF
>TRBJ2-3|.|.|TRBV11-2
TGTGCCAGCAGCTTACAGGGATCCAAGTTCCCGTACCTAGATACGCAGTATTTT
CASSLQGSKFPYLDTQYF
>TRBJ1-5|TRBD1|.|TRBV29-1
TGCAGCGCCCTGGACAGGGGGCCCAATCAGCCCCAGCATTTT
CSALDRGPNQPQHF
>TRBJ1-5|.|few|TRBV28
TGTGCCAGCCGGCCTGAGGTGGAGCGATATAGTAACCCCAATCAGCCCCAGCATTTT
CASRPEVERYSNPNQPQHF
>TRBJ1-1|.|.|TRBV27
TGTGCCAGCAGTTCGACACGCCGAATCGCCTGGAACACTGAAGCTTTCTTT
CASSSTRRIAWNTEAFF
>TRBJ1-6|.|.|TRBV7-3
TGTGCCAGCAGCGCCCCGCGGGGCCAGGGTTCACCCCTCCACTTT
CASSAPRGQGSPLHF
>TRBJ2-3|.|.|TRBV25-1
TGTGCCAGCAGTAAGGACAACACAGATACGCAGTATTTT
CASSKDNTDTQYF
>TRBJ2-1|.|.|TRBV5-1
TGCGCCAGCAGCAACGAGATGGGAGCGGGCCTTACCTACAATGAGCAGTTCTTC
CASSNEMGAGLTYNEQFF
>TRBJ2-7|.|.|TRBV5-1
TGCGCCAGCAGCTTGGTAGTTAGTTACGAGCAGTACTTC
CASSLVVSYEQYF
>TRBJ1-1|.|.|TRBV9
TGTGCCAGCGCCCTTGGGGCCGGGAACACTGAAGCTTTCTTT
CASALGAGNTEAFF
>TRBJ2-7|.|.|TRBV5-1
TGCGCCAGCAGCTTGGTCCTGACGGGGACCTACGAGCAGTACTTC
CASSLVLTGTYEQYF
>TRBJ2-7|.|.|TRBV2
TGTGCCAGCAACAGCGGAACCTACGAGCAGTACTTC
CASNSGTYEQYF
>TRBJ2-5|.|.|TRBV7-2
TGTGCCAGCAGCCCACCAGGGGGGTCGGGAGAGACCCAGTACTTC
CASSPPGGSGETQYF
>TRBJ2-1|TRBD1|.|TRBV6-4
TGTGCCAGCAGTGACGGACAGGGAGTAAGTGAGCAGTTCTTC
CASSDGQGVSEQFF
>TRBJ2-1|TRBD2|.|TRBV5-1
TGCGCCAGCAGCGGGACTAGCGTCTACAATGAGCAGTTCTTC
CASSGTSVYNEQFF
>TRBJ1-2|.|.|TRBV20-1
TGCAGTGCCACGGAGGGCATAGGCCTCACCTTC
CSATEGIGLTF
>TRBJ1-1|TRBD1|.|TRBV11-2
TGTGCCAGCAGCCAGGGACAGGTGTCAAACACTGAAGCTTTCTTT
CASSQGQVSNTEAFF
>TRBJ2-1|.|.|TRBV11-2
TGTGCCAGCAGCCAAGAAACTAGGCCCCCTGAGCAGTTCTTC
CASSQETRPPEQFF